These T cell receptor beta chains were read from a single sample in a study of T cell changes during pregnancy in multiple sclerosis. Clones were sequenced by immunoSEQ multiplex PCR, and TCRdb holds only the in-frame ones, with some missing. The table includes almost 35,000 clones, approximately 91% detected once. The material was peripheral blood, obtained in the second trimester of pregnancy. The receptor source for this set is a female donor in good health, enrolled as a control in a pregnancy study. Each CDR3 is given with its conserved first and last residue. A D gene is named only where the DNA matches it firmly. Not every row has a clone size; where given, it reads once, few, many or a size class.

V	D	J	size	CDR3	DNA
TRBV5-6	-	TRBJ2-1	few	CASRFTGFNEQFF	TGTGCCAGCAGATTCACAGGGTTCAATGAGCAGTTCTTC
TRBV2	TRBD1	TRBJ2-7	-	CASNLGQGYEQYF	TGTGCCAGCAATCTGGGACAGGGCTACGAGCAGTACTTC
TRBV6-5	-	TRBJ2-2	-	CASRPLEDTGELFF	TGTGCCAGCAGGCCCCTAGAAGACACCGGGGAGCTGTTTTTT
TRBV29-1	-	TRBJ2-1	-	CSVDNTQSYNEQFF	TGCAGCGTTGATAACACACAATCCTACAATGAGCAGTTCTTC
TRBV7-9	-	TRBJ1-1	-	CASSQYDRRDTEAFF	TGTGCCAGCAGTCAATATGACAGGCGGGACACTGAAGCTTTCTTT
TRBV25-1	-	TRBJ1-3	-	CASTQGSGNTIYF	TGTGCCAGCACCCAGGGGTCGGGAAACACCATATATTTT
TRBV18	TRBD1	TRBJ1-4	-	CASLGQGSTNEKLFF	TGTGCCAGCTTGGGACAGGGATCAACTAATGAAAAACTGTTTTTT
TRBV7-9	-	TRBJ1-4	-	CASSPLIVTTNEKLFF	TGTGCCAGCAGCCCCTTGATAGTGACAACTAATGAAAAACTGTTTTTT
TRBV9	TRBD1	TRBJ2-2	-	CASSADTGALTGELFF	TGTGCCAGCAGCGCCGATACAGGGGCCCTCACCGGGGAGCTGTTTTTT
TRBV15	TRBD2	TRBJ2-1	-	CATSRARLAGGSENEQFF	TGTGCCACCAGCAGAGCTCGGCTAGCGGGGGGCTCGGAGAATGAGCAGTTCTTC
TRBV10-1	TRBD2	TRBJ2-5	-	CASSEGGVAETQYF	TGCGCCAGCAGTGAGGGGGGGGTGGCAGAGACCCAGTACTTC
TRBV7-3	TRBD1	TRBJ1-3	-	CASSLTGTSGNTIYF	TGTGCCAGCAGCTTGACAGGGACGTCTGGAAACACCATATATTTT
TRBV11-2	-	TRBJ1-1	once	CASSFGGGNTEAFF	TGTGCCAGCAGCTTTGGGGGAGGTAACACTGAAGCTTTCTTT
TRBV5-6	-	TRBJ1-1	-	CASSLITNTEAFF	TGTGCCAGCAGCTTGATAACAAACACTGAAGCTTTCTTT
TRBV7-8	TRBD2	TRBJ2-1	once	CASSTPVAGAPYNEQFF	TGTGCCAGCAGCACCCCAGTAGCGGGGGCGCCCTACAATGAGCAGTTCTTC
TRBV5-1	-	TRBJ1-1	medium-sized	CASSSGQNTEAFF	TGCGCCAGCAGCTCGGGACAAAACACTGAAGCTTTCTTT
TRBV6-4	-	TRBJ2-2	few	CASSDTGNMAGELFF	TGTGCCAGCAGTGATACAGGGAATATGGCCGGGGAGCTGTTTTTT
TRBV18	-	TRBJ2-3	once	CASSPRQNTDTQYF	TGTGCCAGCTCCCCCCGACAGAACACAGATACGCAGTATTTT
TRBV19	-	TRBJ1-1	-	CASSAPSGAVNTEAFF	TGTGCCAGTAGTGCCCCGTCAGGGGCCGTGAACACTGAAGCTTTCTTT
TRBV7-7	TRBD2	TRBJ2-7	-	CASSLAAGEAHEQYF	TGTGCTAGCAGCTTAGCCGCGGGAGAGGCCCACGAGCAGTACTTC
TRBV15	-	TRBJ1-5	once	CATSRDLRDQPQHF	TGTGCCACCAGCAGAGACCTCAGGGATCAGCCCCAGCATTTT
TRBV4-3	-	TRBJ1-2	-	CASSQSLASTLNYGYTF	TGCGCCAGCAGCCAATCGTTAGCATCCACACTCAACTATGGCTACACCTTC
TRBV7-7	TRBD2	TRBJ2-5	-	CASSSGLASETQYF	TGTGCTAGCAGCTCCGGACTAGCATCAGAGACCCAGTACTTC
TRBV19	-	TRBJ2-1	-	CASSTPDRYNEQFF	TGTGCCAGTAGTACTCCAGACAGATACAATGAGCAGTTCTTC
TRBV5-5	-	TRBJ1-1	once	CASSLDGLNTEAFF	TGTGCCAGCAGCTTGGATGGCTTGAACACTGAAGCTTTCTTT
TRBV2	TRBD1	TRBJ2-7	few	CASSEEGRDRDEQYF	TGTGCCAGCAGTGAAGAGGGCCGGGACAGGGACGAGCAGTACTTC
TRBV11-2	-	TRBJ2-7	-	CASSLGPSSYEQYF	TGTGCCAGCAGCTTAGGGCCTAGCTCCTACGAGCAGTACTTC
TRBV4-1	TRBD2	TRBJ2-5	-	CASSQDPAGGLEETQYF	TGCGCCAGCAGCCAAGACCCCGCGGGGGGGCTTGAGGAGACCCAGTACTTC
TRBV7-6	-	TRBJ1-5	-	CASSFGSNQPQHF	TGTGCCAGCAGCTTCGGTAGCAATCAGCCCCAGCATTTT
TRBV6-1	-	TRBJ2-1	-	CASSGGSQANEQFF	TGTGCCAGCAGTGGTGGGAGTCAGGCGAATGAGCAGTTCTTC
TRBV29-1	TRBD1	TRBJ1-2	-	CSVAPSREGVRGRGYGYTF	TGCAGCGTTGCTCCAAGCCGAGAAGGTGTTAGGGGGCGGGGCTATGGCTACACCTTC
TRBV30	TRBD1	TRBJ1-2	-	CAWTPGTGTYGYTF	TGTGCCTGGACCCCCGGGACAGGGACCTATGGCTACACCTTC
TRBV10-3	-	TRBJ1-2	-	CATLRPGGYTF	TGTGCCACCCTTAGACCCGGGGGCTACACCTTC
TRBV27	-	TRBJ2-2	-	CASSYSGELFF	TGTGCCAGCAGTTACTCCGGGGAGCTGTTTTTT
TRBV5-1	TRBD1	TRBJ1-2	-	CASSLGGQGGYGYTF	TGCGCCAGCAGCTTGGGGGGACAGGGAGGCTATGGCTACACCTTC
TRBV7-3	-	TRBJ1-2	-	CASSLQGRHGYTF	TGTGCCAGCAGCCTACAGGGAAGGCATGGCTACACCTTC
TRBV28	TRBD1	TRBJ2-7	-	CASTHGGTTGAYEQYF	TGTGCCAGCACTCACGGGGGAACGACAGGGGCCTACGAGCAGTACTTC
TRBV6-1	-	TRBJ2-3	-	CASSLNARKQYF	TGTGCCAGCAGTCTCAACGCGAGGAAGCAGTATTTT
TRBV7-9	-	TRBJ1-2	once	CASSLDLYGYTF	TGTGCCAGCAGCTTAGATCTCTATGGCTACACCTTC
TRBV18	TRBD1	TRBJ1-2	-	CASSQINRGDDYGYTF	TGTGCCAGCTCACAAATCAACAGGGGAGACGACTATGGCTACACCTTC
TRBV12-5	-	TRBJ2-6	-	CASGACCAGQSRANVLTF	TGTGCTAGTGGTGCATGCTGTGCAGGACAAAGTCGGGCCAACGTCCTGACTTTC
TRBV30	-	TRBJ2-3	-	CAWSEREGGTQYF	TGTGCCTGGAGTGAGCGGGAAGGGGGTACGCAGTATTTT
TRBV6-4	TRBD1	TRBJ2-2	-	CASSDGTGGTGELFF	TGTGCCAGCAGTGACGGGACAGGGGGCACCGGGGAGCTGTTTTTT
TRBV7-2	-	TRBJ2-7	-	CASSLSRGRGKEQYF	TGTGCCAGCAGCTTATCTCGAGGCCGGGGGAAAGAGCAGTACTTC
TRBV27	TRBD2	TRBJ2-1	-	CASSSTSPHNEQFF	TGTGCCAGCAGTTCGACTAGCCCCCACAATGAGCAGTTCTTC
TRBV6-5	TRBD1	TRBJ1-1	-	CASRPGTGEVEAFF	TGTGCCAGCAGACCCGGGACAGGGGAAGTTGAAGCTTTCTTT